Presented here are 3 T cell receptor beta chains from one specimen sequenced in a study of glioma-infiltrating T cells after dendritic cell vaccination. Generated by immunoSEQ multiplex PCR, the TCRdb table keeps only in-frame clones and is missing some. Of some 73,000 clones listed, over 75% are singletons. The source material was blood, sampled before dendritic cell vaccination. The receptors stem from a human donor with glioblastoma.

This sequence joins TRBV6-4 and TRBJ1-5; D gene ambiguous. There are 13 residues in the CDR3. The V end was cut by 3 bases, the J end by 1 base, with 4 bases between. In germline, CDR1 is MRHNA, CDR2 SNTAGT. CDR3 coding DNA: TGTGCCAGCAGTGAACAGAGCAATCAGCCCCAGCATTTT. It translates to CASSEQSNQPQHF.

The chain employs TRBV19 and TRBJ2-4; 9 positions agree with TRBD1. Germline CDR1 LNHDA, CDR2 SQIVND (reference sequence). V lost 7 bases and J lost 3; bases outside the gene matches: 10. The CDR3 spans 16 residues. The CDR3 nucleotides read TGTGCCAGTACCCACGACAGGGGGAGTGACAAAAACATTCAGTACTTC. Protein: CASTHDRGSDKNIQYF.

This clone was seen only once. V is TRBV7-8 and J is TRBJ1-6; no reliable D call. V lost 5 bases and J lost 0, with 11 bases in between. Germline loops: CDR1 SGHVS, CDR2 FQNEAQ. The CDR3 contains 16 residues. CDR3 amino acids: CASSVSISSYNSPLHF. For the CDR3, the DNA is TGTGCCAGCAGCGTCAGTATAAGCTCCTATAATTCACCCCTCCACTTT.